Below are 8 T cell receptor beta chains sequenced from a single sample in a study of blood T cell repertoires in COVID-19. The protocol was immunoSEQ multiplex PCR, while the TCRdb copy is restricted to in-frame clones and leaves out a portion. The sample carries around 330,000 clones, approximately 81% recorded once. Sequencing used PBMCs or T cells enriched from blood (not recorded which). The source of these receptors is a woman younger than 45 who had been exposed to COVID-19.

This rearrangement joins TRBV3-1 (or the pseudogene TRBV3-2) to TRBJ2-1; 7 bases line up with TRBD2. The ends lost 3 bases at V and 9 bases at J; junction bases unmatched: 14. CDR3 length: 16 residues. Germline loops: CDR1 LGHDT, CDR2 YNNKEL (reference sequence). The CDR3 sequence is CASSQAGGSYGSEQFF. The CDR3 DNA reads as TGTGCCAGCAGCCAGGCGGGCGGGAGTTACGGTAGTGAGCAGTTCTTC.

The chain joins TRBV27 to TRBJ1-2; D not certain. V shed 1 base and J shed 2 bases, with 14 bases lying between them. CDR1 is MNHEY and CDR2 is SMNVEV in the germline V gene (reference sequence). CDR3 length: 16 residues. The CDR3 region is CASSLYQPQANYGYTF. The CDR3 DNA reads TGTGCCAGCAGTTTATACCAGCCCCAGGCGAACTATGGCTACACCTTC.

V usage is TRBV5-4 and J usage is TRBJ1-4; 7 nucleotides agree with TRBD1. The CDR3 contains 14 residues. Germline V gene data show CDR1 as SGHNT and CDR2 as YYREEE (reference sequence). J was trimmed by 4 bases and V by 4 bases; bases with no gene match: 4. CDR3 DNA sequence: TGTGCCAGCAGCCCGGGACAGCTTAATGAAAAACTGTTTTTT. This sequence encodes CASSPGQLNEKLFF.

The V call is TRBV10-1, the J call TRBJ1-1; D not certain. In germline, CDR1 is WNHNN, CDR2 SYGVQD (reference sequence). The CDR3 spans 13 residues. V gave up 5 bases and J gave up 0 bases, with 7 bases separating them. The CDR3 reads CASSNSLNTEAFF. DNA for the CDR3: TGCGCCAGCAGTAACAGCTTGAACACTGAAGCTTTCTTT.

This chain joins TRBV28 and TRBJ2-3; D gene unclear. The CDR3 totals 14 residues. The germline CDR1 and CDR2 sequences are MDHEN and SYDVKM. The V end was cut by 6 bases, the J end by 4 bases, with 14 bases between. DNA for the CDR3: TGTGCCAGCAGGACCATGATGGAGCCAGATACGCAGTATTTT. This translates into CASRTMMEPDTQYF.

The gene calls are TRBV29-1 and TRBJ1-5; 8 nucleotides line up with TRBD1. The CDR3 length is 19 residues. The germline CDR1 and CDR2 sequences are SQVTM and ANQGSEA. With 5 bases clipped from V and 0 bases from J, the junction kept 18 bases outside the gene matches. Here the CDR3 DNA reads TGCAGCGTTACCCAACGGACGACAGGGGAAGGATATAGCAATCAGCCCCAGCATTTT. Translating it yields CSVTQRTTGEGYSNQPQHF.

V is TRBV5-1 and J is TRBJ2-7; D gene ambiguous. V gave up 4 bases and J gave up 2 bases, with 7 bases separating them. The CDR3 length is 12 residues. Germline-derived CDR1 and CDR2 are SGHRS and YFSETQ. DNA of the CDR3: TGCGCCAGCAGCACAAGCGCCTACGAGCAGTACTTC. Amino acids: CASSTSAYEQYF.

The chain employs TRBV4-3 and TRBJ2-7; 8 nucleotides align to TRBD1. There are 13 residues in the CDR3. The ends lost 4 bases at V and 6 bases at J; junction bases unmatched: 5. Germline V gives CDR1 LGHNA, CDR2 YSLEER. This chain's CDR3 is CASSRATGGEQYF. The CDR3 DNA follows: TGCGCCAGCAGCCGCGCCACAGGGGGCGAGCAGTACTTC.